This T cell receptor (beta chain) was recovered during a study of T cells after yellow fever vaccination. General study points: Post-booster samples contained most primary-vaccination clones (more than 95% CD4, about 85% CD8). FACS-sorted repertoires could harbor abundant contaminating bulk-population clonotypes.

This clonotype was counted many times. The antigen remains undetermined. This CDR3 is 13 amino acids long. Trimming cost V 3 bases and J 9 bases; bases outside gene matches: 8. The V gene's germline CDR1 is MGHRA and CDR2 YSYEKL. In making TCR cDNA, 5'RACE template switching added a universal primer site and UMIs to it. TCRdb reprocessed the 5' RACE reads via MiXCR and lists one record per CDR3 protein. This sample has about 160,000 distinct CDR3 sequences, with almost 7% found just once. This receptor was taken from a man aged 18-30 years who received the YFV17D yellow fever vaccine. The specimen comprised CD4+ T cells sorted from PBMCs, sampled less than 6 days after the first yellow fever vaccination. The chain joins TRBV4-1 to TRBJ2-7; 7 bases align to TRBD2. The CDR3 protein is CASSQVPGGGQYV. In nucleotides, the CDR3 is TGCGCCAGCAGCCAGGTCCCGGGAGGAGGGCAGTACGTC.